These 10 T cell receptor beta chains came from one sample sequenced in a study of cytomegalovirus exposure and HLA in healthy donors (dated by TCRdb to about 2017). Library generation was performed with the immunoSEQ multiplex PCR assay. For the multiplex PCR, a mixture combining 60 forward primers for TCR Vbeta segments and 13 reverse primers for TCR Jbeta segments was used. TCRdb limited this immuneACCESS table to in-frame rearrangements with V and J called. A share of clones is missing; checked studies link under half to unresolved V genes, and the rest is unexplained. This sample has roughly 130,000 clones in its table, and around 81% of those were observed once. 0.55% to 0.85% of the sample belongs to the ten largest clones. Sample: PBMCs. These receptors originate from a man aged 18 to 30 in good health and CMV-seronegative.

The chain recombines TRBV2 with TRBJ2-1; the match to TRBD1 covers 7 bases. The CDR3 is 15 residues long. After removal of 3 bases from V and 15 bases from J, the junction contained 17 bases not matched to a gene. Germline CDR1 is SNHLY and CDR2 is FYNNEI. The CDR3 spells CASSDPGGAYHRAFF. For the CDR3, the DNA is TGTGCCAGCAGTGACCCAGGGGGAGCTTACCATCGAGCGTTCTTC.

The chain uses TRBV5-4 and TRBJ2-2, with TRBD2 identical over 9 bases. V gave up 2 bases and J gave up 1 base; unmatched junction bases: 3. CDR1 is SGHNT, CDR2 YYREEE, per germline (reference sequence). The length of the CDR3 is 16 residues. DNA of the CDR3: TGTGCCAGCAGCTTTCTAGCGGGACTGAACACCGGGGAGCTGTTTTTT. Its translation is CASSFLAGLNTGELFF.

The V call is TRBV6-6, the J call TRBJ1-5, with D possibly being TRBD1 (6 bases). The CDR3 runs to 15 residues. Germline CDR1 and CDR2: MNHNY and SVGAGI (reference sequence). Trimming took 6 bases from V and 0 from J, leaving 12 bases between them. CDR3 sequence: CASRPRGHSNQPQHF. In DNA, the CDR3 is TGTGCCAGCAGACCCAGGGGTCATAGCAATCAGCCCCAGCATTTT.

This clone was seen only once. V usage is TRBV27 and J usage is TRBJ2-3; TRBD2 might be the D (6 bases). V dropped 7 bases and J dropped 7 bases, with 12 bases sitting between them. CDR1 MNHEY and CDR2 SMNVEV come from the germline V gene (reference sequence). The length of the CDR3 is 12 residues. The CDR3 DNA reads TGTGCCAGCACCCCCGGGGGAAATACGCAGTATTTT. Its protein is CASTPGGNTQYF.

The chain employs TRBV27 and TRBJ2-7; tentative D call: TRBD1 (5 bases). Per the germline V gene, CDR1 is MNHEY and CDR2 is SMNVEV (reference sequence). The CDR3 sequence is 12 residues long. V was trimmed by 3 bases and J by 6 bases, leaving 9 bases between them. CDR3 in amino acids: CASSFNRREQYF. Here the CDR3 DNA reads TGTGCCAGCAGTTTCAACAGGCGCGAGCAGTACTTC.

The V call is TRBV9, the J call TRBJ2-4, with TRBD1 as a possible D gene (5 bases). The V gene's germline CDR1 is SGDLS and CDR2 YYNGEE. This CDR3 is 17 amino acids long. V lost 0 bases and J lost 0, with 13 bases in between. The DNA of the CDR3 is TGTGCCAGCAGCGTAGAGGGGTTACCCCTAGCCAAAAACATTCAGTACTTC. Translating gives CASSVEGLPLAKNIQYF.

The V call is TRBV6-1, the J call TRBJ1-2; a possible D gene is TRBD1 (6 bases). Germline assignment: CDR1 MNHNS and CDR2 SASEGT. The CDR3 is 13 residues long. V dropped 9 bases and J dropped 4 bases, with 15 bases sitting between them. For the CDR3, the DNA is TGTGCCAGTCTCAGGGGTAATTCCTATGGCTACACCTTC. Protein: CASLRGNSYGYTF.

The V and J genes are TRBV30 and TRBJ2-2; possibly TRBD1 for D (6 bases). The V gene lost 3 bases and the J gene lost 6 bases, with 17 bases spanning the gap. The CDR3 totals 15 residues. Germline values: CDR1 GTSNPN, CDR2 SVGIG (reference sequence). The DNA of the CDR3 is TGTGCCTGGAGGGCCCAGGGGACGTTCGCCGGGGAGCTGTTTTTT. Translating gives CAWRAQGTFAGELFF. The full variable domain, completed using reference TRBV30 and TRBJ2-2, is SQTIHQWPATLVQPVGSPLSLECTVEGTSNPNLYWYRQAAGRGLQLLFYSVGIGQISSEVPQNLSASRPQDRQFILSSKKLLLSDSGFYLCAWRAQGTFAGELFFGEGSRLTVL.

The J gene is TRBJ1-4, the V gene TRBV19; 9 nucleotides align to TRBD1. Germline-derived CDR1 and CDR2 are LNHDA and SQIVND (reference sequence). V lost 9 bases to trimming and J lost 6 bases; unmatched junction nucleotides: 11. The CDR3 totals 15 residues. This CDR3 reads CARPGQGVSDEKLFF. Here the CDR3 DNA reads TGTGCCAGGCCGGGACAGGGTGTTTCGGATGAAAAACTGTTTTTT. Using reference TRBV19 and TRBJ1-4 for the parts outside the CDR3, the full variable domain is DGGITQSPKYLFRKEGQNVTLSCEQNLNHDAMYWYRQDPGQGLRLIYYSQIVNDFQKGDIAEGYSVSREKKESFPLTVTSAQKNPTAFYLCARPGQGVSDEKLFFGSGTQLSVL.

The V gene is TRBV19, the J gene TRBJ1-2; D is perhaps TRBD1 (5 bases). Trimming removed 9 bases from V and 1 base from J, with 12 bases in between. The CDR3 contains 13 residues. The germline gives CDR1 LNHDA, CDR2 SQIVND (reference sequence). The CDR3 protein is CASRDGGNYGYTF. The CDR3 nucleotides read TGTGCCAGCCGAGACGGGGGTAACTATGGCTACACCTTC. The full variable domain, its missing parts supplied by reference TRBV19 and TRBJ1-2, is DGGITQSPKYLFRKEGQNVTLSCEQNLNHDAMYWYRQDPGQGLRLIYYSQIVNDFQKGDIAEGYSVSREKKESFPLTVTSAQKNPTAFYLCASRDGGNYGYTFGSGTRLTVV.